This entry lists 31 T cell receptor beta chains sequenced from one sample in a study of blood T cell repertoires in COVID-19. Profiled with immunoSEQ multiplex PCR; TCRdb holds only in-frame clones, not every one. The sample yields some 19,000 clones, roughly 85% seen once. Sequenced input: peripheral blood. Source of these receptors: a man aged 80 or over with acute or convalescent COVID-19.

The rearrangement joins TRBV28 to TRBJ2-6; D not resolved. Germline-derived CDR1 and CDR2 are MDHEN and SYDVKM. V was cut by 3 bases and J by 0 bases, with 3 bases left in between. The CDR3 consists of 14 residues. This CDR3 reads CASSFLSGANVLTF. In nucleotides, the CDR3 is TGTGCCAGCAGTTTCCTCTCTGGGGCCAACGTCCTGACTTTC.

The V and J genes are TRBV28 and TRBJ2-7; perhaps TRBD1 as D (6 bases). The length of the CDR3 is 12 residues. The V gene lost 5 bases and the J gene lost 3 bases, with 8 bases spanning the gap. Germline assignment: CDR1 MDHEN and CDR2 SYDVKM. The CDR3: CASSLTGYEQYF. CDR3 nucleotide sequence: TGTGCCAGCAGTCTGACAGGCTACGAGCAGTACTTC.

This chain links TRBV13 with TRBJ1-1; D remains ambiguous. The length of the CDR3 is 14 residues. Germline V gives CDR1 PRHDT, CDR2 FYEKMQ (reference sequence). Trimming cost V 3 bases and J 0 bases, with 8 bases left between them. CDR3 nucleotide sequence: TGTGCCAGCAGCTTGAGAAATATGAACACTGAAGCTTTCTTT. It is translated as CASSLRNMNTEAFF.

This sequence joins TRBV5-4 and TRBJ2-2; possibly TRBD1 for D (5 bases). The V end was cut by 4 bases, the J end by 3 bases, with 13 bases between. CDR1 and CDR2 (germline): SGHNT, YYREEE (reference sequence). The CDR3 sequence is 15 residues long. CDR3 sequence (DNA): TGTGCCAGCAGCCGGGCCGAAGGGGACACCGGGGAGCTGTTTTTT. Encoded protein: CASSRAEGDTGELFF.

V is TRBV30 and J is TRBJ1-6; D uncertain. Trimming removed 4 bases from V and 9 bases from J, with 22 bases in between. Germline V gene lookup returns CDR1 GTSNPN and CDR2 SVGIG (reference sequence). This CDR3 region has 16 residues. CDR3 sequence reads: CAWTSSLAGGGSPLHF. The CDR3 coding sequence is TGTGCCTGGACCTCATCCCTGGCGGGCGGAGGTTCACCCCTCCACTTT.

The chain recombines TRBV7-2 with TRBJ1-5; D is unclear. This CDR3 spans 15 amino acids. Between the trimmed V and J ends, which lost 1 base and 0 bases, there was a span of 7 bases. Germline CDR1 is SGHTA and CDR2 is FQGNSA. CDR3: CASSLEYSSNQPQHF. The CDR3 DNA reads TGTGCCAGCAGCTTAGAGTACAGTAGCAATCAGCCCCAGCATTTT. Variable domain in full (rest from reference TRBV7-2 and TRBJ1-5): GAGVSQSPSNKVTEKGKDVELRCDPISGHTALYWYRQSLGQGLEFLIYFQGNSAPDKSGLPSDRFSAERTGGSVSTLTIQRTQQEDSAVYLCASSLEYSSNQPQHFGDGTRLSIL.

The chain links TRBV7-3 to TRBJ1-3, with TRBD1 matching over 11 bases. CDR3 length: 15 amino acids. V lost 5 bases to trimming and J lost 7 bases; unmatched junction nucleotides: 7. Germline-derived CDR1 and CDR2 are SGHTA and FQGTGA. Here the CDR3 reads CASSPGQGAGNTIYF. DNA for the CDR3: TGTGCCAGCAGCCCCGGACAGGGGGCGGGGAACACCATATATTTT.

The chain carries TRBV3-1 (or the pseudogene TRBV3-2) and TRBJ2-2; possibly TRBD2 for D (6 bases). Germline values: CDR1 LGHDT, CDR2 YNNKEL (reference sequence). The CDR3 is 13 residues long. Between the trimmed V and J ends, which lost 6 bases and 6 bases, there was a span of 11 bases. The CDR3, as DNA: TGTGCCAGCAGGTCCGGGGGTCCCGGGGAGCTGTTTTTT. As protein: CASRSGGPGELFF.

This clone came up a few times. The chain recombines TRBV7-2 with TRBJ1-3, with D possibly being TRBD1 (5 bases). The CDR3 covers 16 residues. Germline V CDR1 and CDR2: SGHTA, FQGNSA. The germline V and J ends were trimmed by 1 base and 3 bases, with 13 bases remaining between them. This CDR3 reads CASSLVQGGLGNTIYF. DNA of the CDR3: TGTGCCAGCAGCTTAGTTCAGGGAGGCCTTGGAAACACCATATATTTT.

Only a few counts were recorded for this clone. CDR3 nucleotides: TGTGCCAGCAGCGTAGTCGGGGGGACAAAGGGTGAGCAGTTCTTC. This translates into CASSVVGGTKGEQFF. The chain recombines TRBV9 with TRBJ2-1, with D tentatively TRBD2 (7 bases). The CDR3 consists of 15 residues. The germline V and J ends were trimmed by 0 bases and 9 bases, with 16 bases remaining between them. Germline V gene lookup returns CDR1 SGDLS and CDR2 YYNGEE. Full variable domain (rest looked up from reference TRBV9 and TRBJ2-1): DSGVTQTPKHLITATGQRVTLRCSPRSGDLSVYWYQQSLDQGLQFLIQYYNGEERAKGNILERFSAQQFPDLHSELNLSSLELGDSALYFCASSVVGGTKGEQFFGPGTRLTVL.

By proportion, this clone is medium-sized. The chain employs TRBV27 and TRBJ1-2, with 7 bases that match TRBD1. V was clipped by 5 bases and J by 4 bases; unmatched bases: 7. The germline V gene has CDR1 MNHEY and CDR2 SMNVEV (reference sequence). There are 14 residues in the CDR3. Written as DNA, the CDR3 is TGTGCCAGCAGTGCTACAGGGGCCTCCTATGGCTACACCTTC. It encodes CASSATGASYGYTF.

V and J are TRBV4-2 and TRBJ2-5; 8 bases are shared with TRBD2. From germline, CDR1 is LGHNA and CDR2 YNFKEQ. The V and J ends lost 0 bases and 1 base, in that order; junction bases with no gene match: 10. The CDR3 is 18 amino acids. CDR3 in amino acids: CASSQDSTAGGRQETQYF. CDR3 DNA: TGTGCCAGCAGCCAAGACTCTACGGCGGGGGGCCGCCAAGAGACCCAGTACTTC.

V gene TRBV3-1 (or the pseudogene TRBV3-2) combines with J gene TRBJ1-2; 8 nucleotides line up with TRBD1. Trimming at V came to 1 base and at J to 8 bases, leaving 6 bases not matched to a gene. CDR3 size: 14 residues. CDR1 LGHDT and CDR2 YNNKEL come from the germline V gene (reference sequence). The CDR3 protein is CASSQVGQGEGYTF. CDR3 nucleotides: TGTGCCAGCAGCCAAGTAGGACAGGGCGAGGGCTACACCTTC.

The V call is TRBV28, the J call TRBJ2-7; no reliable D call. The CDR3 is 11 amino acids. Germline CDR1 and CDR2: MDHEN and SYDVKM. V gave up 5 bases and J gave up 4 bases, with 6 bases separating them. The CDR3 sequence: CASSTEYEQYF. The CDR3 bases are TGTGCCAGCAGTACGGAGTACGAGCAGTACTTC.

This clone was seen more than once but under ten times. The J gene is TRBJ2-1, the V gene TRBV11-3, with TRBD1 as a possible D gene (6 bases). The CDR3 consists of 12 residues. Per germline, CDR1 SGHNT and CDR2 YENEEA. V lost 3 bases to trimming and J lost 12 bases, with 12 bases between them. As DNA, the CDR3 is TGTGCCAGCAGCTTGTCAGGGGCCGGGCAGTTCTTC. It is translated as CASSLSGAGQFF.

The chain joins TRBV7-3 to TRBJ2-3; 15 bases are shared with TRBD2. Germline CDR1 SGHTA, CDR2 FQGTGA. The CDR3 is 16 residues long. J gave up 4 bases and V 4 bases, and 3 bases lay outside the gene matches. The DNA for the CDR3 is TGTGCCAGCAGCTCCCGGACTAGCGGGGGGGCAGATACGCAGTATTTT. As protein: CASSSRTSGGADTQYF.

The genes are TRBV4-3 and TRBJ1-2; weak D call: TRBD1 (6 bases). The CDR3 has 14 amino acids. Germline CDR1 reads LGHNA; CDR2 reads YSLEER. V lost 4 bases, J lost 8 bases, and 17 bases lay in between. CDR3 sequence: CASSPGGREKGYTF. CDR3 DNA sequence: TGCGCCAGCAGCCCGGGGGGCAGGGAAAAAGGCTACACCTTC.

V is TRBV7-2 and J is TRBJ1-4; possibly TRBD1 for D (5 bases). CDR3 length: 15 residues. Trimming stripped 1 base from V and 9 bases from J, with 15 bases between. The germline gives CDR1 SGHTA, CDR2 FQGNSA. The CDR3 DNA follows: TGTGCCAGCAGCTTAGGCCGGGGGGGGATGAAAAAACTGTTTTTT. The encoded protein is CASSLGRGGMKKLFF.

V and J are TRBV27 and TRBJ1-5, with 7 nucleotides matching TRBD1. Trimming cost V 5 bases and J 4 bases; bases outside gene matches: 8. Germline V gene lookup returns CDR1 MNHEY and CDR2 SMNVEV (reference sequence). This CDR3 is built from 15 residues. The CDR3 DNA sequence: TGTGCCAGCAGTGGTCCAGGGGGATTGAATCAGCCCCAGCATTTT. Residues: CASSGPGGLNQPQHF.

The chain uses TRBV7-3 and TRBJ2-3; tentatively, D is TRBD2 (6 bases). Germline V gives CDR1 SGHTA, CDR2 FQGTGA. The CDR3 covers 16 residues. With 6 bases removed from V and 1 base from J, the gap between germline ends came to 17 bases. CDR3 DNA sequence: TGTGCCAGCAGTCGTGGGGGAGTAGCGGGCACAGATACGCAGTATTTT. It codes for CASSRGGVAGTDTQYF.

The V and J genes are TRBV2 and TRBJ1-1, with 7 bases lining up with TRBD1. The V gene's germline CDR1 is SNHLY and CDR2 FYNNEI. The ends lost 2 bases at V and 4 bases at J; junction bases unmatched: 7. The CDR3 runs 15 residues. CDR3 nucleotide sequence: TGTGCCAGCAGTGAATTGGGACAGTGGACCACTGAAGCTTTCTTT. Amino acid sequence: CASSELGQWTTEAFF. The complete variable domain, with remaining parts taken from reference TRBV2 and TRBJ1-1, reads EPEVTQTPSHQVTQMGQEVILRCVPISNHLYFYWYRQILGQKVEFLVSFYNNEISEKSEIFDDQFSVERPDGSNFTLKIRSTKLEDSAMYFCASSELGQWTTEAFFGQGTRLTVV.

V usage is TRBV5-6 and J usage is TRBJ2-3, with D possibly matching TRBD1 (7 bases). V lost 7 bases and J 1 base, leaving 10 bases between the germline ends. The CDR3 is 13 residues long. Germline V gives CDR1 SGHDT, CDR2 YYEEEE. The CDR3, as DNA: TGTGCCAGCGGGGGGACAGGCACAGATACGCAGTATTTT. This gives the protein CASGGTGTDTQYF.

The V gene is TRBV7-3, the J gene TRBJ1-2; unclear D gene. The CDR3 is made up of 13 amino acids. Germline CDR1 and CDR2: SGHTA and FQGTGA. Trimming pared 5 bases from V and 3 bases from J, leaving 10 bases between. The CDR3: CASSPSQDYGYTF. DNA of the CDR3: TGTGCCAGCAGCCCTTCCCAGGACTATGGCTACACCTTC.

This sequence joins TRBV7-9 and TRBJ1-1; no clear D gene. CDR1 is SEHNR and CDR2 is FQNEAQ in the germline V gene (reference sequence). Trimming stripped 1 base from V and 6 bases from J, with 12 bases between. This CDR3 has 14 amino acids. DNA of the CDR3: TGTGCCAGCAGCTTAGGCCTCCCCGGGGCTGAAGCTTTCTTT. Protein sequence: CASSLGLPGAEAFF.

The chain uses TRBV21-1 and TRBJ2-7; the table names TRBD1, a call not compared with the DNA. TRBV21-1 is designated a pseudogene. This CDR3 spans 15 amino acids. The CDR3 reads CASSKEGAYSYEQYF. CDR3 nucleotides: TGTGCCAGCAGCAAAGAGGGGGCCTACTCCTACGAGCAGTACTTC.

The V and J genes are TRBV5-5 and TRBJ2-4; 7 bases line up with TRBD2. V was clipped by 2 bases and J by 9 bases; unmatched bases: 11. The CDR3 consists of 15 residues. Germline-derived CDR1 and CDR2 are SGHKS and YYEKEE (reference sequence). CDR3 sequence (DNA): TGTGCCAGCAGCTTTTCTGCGGGGGAAGCTGGCATTCAGTACTTC. Protein: CASSFSAGEAGIQYF.

This rearrangement joins TRBV5-4 to TRBJ2-1; D might be TRBD2 (7 bases). This CDR3 comprises 16 residues. Per germline, CDR1 SGHNT and CDR2 YYREEE (reference sequence). V lost 4 bases and J 0 bases, leaving 14 bases between the germline ends. CDR3 in amino acids: CASSRGGSGSYNEQFF. The CDR3 DNA sequence: TGTGCCAGCAGCCGCGGGGGCTCCGGCTCCTACAATGAGCAGTTCTTC.

The J gene is TRBJ2-3, the V gene TRBV7-2; D might be TRBD1 (5 bases). The CDR3 runs to 14 residues. CDR1 SGHTA and CDR2 FQGNSA come from the germline V gene. V dropped 5 bases and J dropped 1 base, with 10 bases sitting between them. CDR3 in amino acids: CASSISRGTDTQYF. DNA of the CDR3: TGTGCCAGCAGCATTAGCAGGGGCACAGATACGCAGTATTTT.

The rearrangement joins TRBV19 to TRBJ2-5; D is undetermined. This CDR3 is built from 13 residues. V gave up 4 bases and J gave up 1 base, with 7 bases separating them. The V gene's germline CDR1 is LNHDA and CDR2 SQIVND (reference sequence). CDR3 sequence: CASSRSVQETQYF. As DNA, the CDR3 is TGTGCCAGTAGTAGGTCAGTCCAAGAGACCCAGTACTTC.

In this sample, this clone turned up a few times. In DNA, the CDR3 is TGTGCCAGCAGTCCCAGGTTTCGAGGACAGGGTGATAATCAGCCCCAGCATTTT. Translation gives CASSPRFRGQGDNQPQHF. The chain combines TRBV27 with TRBJ1-5, with TRBD1 identical over 8 bases. From germline, CDR1 is MNHEY and CDR2 SMNVEV (reference sequence). V shed 5 bases and J 4 bases; nucleotides not matched to a gene: 16. The CDR3 is 18 residues long.

This clone was seen only a few times. The chain has TRBV7-2 and TRBJ1-4; no clear D gene. CDR1 and CDR2 from the germline V gene are SGHTA and FQGNSA. V shed 7 bases and J shed 5 bases, with 8 bases lying between them. The CDR3 extends over 12 amino acids. CDR3 in DNA: TGTGCCAGCACCCGAAGCAATGAAAAACTGTTTTTT. Translated: CASTRSNEKLFF. Combining the CDR3 with reference TRBV7-2 and TRBJ1-4 gives the whole variable domain GAGVSQSPSNKVTEKGKDVELRCDPISGHTALYWYRQSLGQGLEFLIYFQGNSAPDKSGLPSDRFSAERTGGSVSTLTIQRTQQEDSAVYLCASTRSNEKLFFGSGTQLSVL.